This TCR beta chain was sequenced for a study of response to subunit inactivated influenza vaccine (dated by TCRdb to 2016 to 2019). Broadly, across the study: Deep quantitative T cell receptor repertoire profiling was used in the study to track responses to a trivalent subunit inactivated influenza vaccine. What the authors observed across the whole study: The authors suggested that each seasonal influenza vaccination may recruit only a limited number of new T cells.

Receptors were amplified or captured by RT-PCR. Sequenced using an Illumina HiSeq 2500. The public reads were quality trimmed at Q25 with fastp and then assembled into clones with MiXCR by TCRdb, keeping productive beta chains. CDR3 protein duplicates are merged, each entry listing the most common genes and DNA. This sample holds fewer than 800,000 distinct CDR3 sequences; 15% to 19% were observed only once. The ten top clones hold 11% of the sample. This clonotype was recorded at least ten times. Its antigen is still unknown. No base quality information exists; no much larger clone differs at one position. At the junction V is shortened by 4 bases and J by 4 bases, with 11 bases in between. CDR1 and CDR2 are read off the germline V gene as KGHSH and LQKENI. The CDR3 measures 14 amino acids from cysteine to phenylalanine. CDR3 DNA is the only sequence kept; it has 42 bases, read in frame from the first base.

The sample was PBMCs from blood, taken 12 days after vaccination. The receptor was isolated from a man in his fifties who received an inactivated influenza vaccine. Donor details come from another sample of the same person, matched by shared clones. The chain links TRBV18 with TRBJ2-1, with TRBD1 perhaps the D gene, on 6 matching bases. The CDR3 here reads CASSRQGLYNEQFF. DNA sequence: TGTGCCAGCTCACGCCAGGGGCTTTACAATGAGCAGTTCTTC.